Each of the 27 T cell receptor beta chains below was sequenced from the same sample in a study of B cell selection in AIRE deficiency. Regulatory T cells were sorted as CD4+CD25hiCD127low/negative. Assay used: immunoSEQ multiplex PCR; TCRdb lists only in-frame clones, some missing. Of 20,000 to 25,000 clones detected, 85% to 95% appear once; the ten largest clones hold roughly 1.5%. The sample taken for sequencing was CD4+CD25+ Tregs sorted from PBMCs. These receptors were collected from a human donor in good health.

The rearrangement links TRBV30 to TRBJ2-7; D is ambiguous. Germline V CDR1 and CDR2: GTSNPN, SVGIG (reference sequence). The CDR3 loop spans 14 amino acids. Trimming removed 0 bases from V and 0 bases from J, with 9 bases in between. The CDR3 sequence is CAWSVRASSYEQYF. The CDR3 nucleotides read TGTGCCTGGAGTGTACGCGCGAGCTCCTACGAGCAGTACTTC.

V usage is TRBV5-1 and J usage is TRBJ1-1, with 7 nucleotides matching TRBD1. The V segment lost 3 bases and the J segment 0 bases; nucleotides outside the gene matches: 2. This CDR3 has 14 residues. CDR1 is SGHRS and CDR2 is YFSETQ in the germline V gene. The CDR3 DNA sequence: TGCGCCAGCAGCTGGGACAGCTTGAACACTGAAGCTTTCTTT. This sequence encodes CASSWDSLNTEAFF.

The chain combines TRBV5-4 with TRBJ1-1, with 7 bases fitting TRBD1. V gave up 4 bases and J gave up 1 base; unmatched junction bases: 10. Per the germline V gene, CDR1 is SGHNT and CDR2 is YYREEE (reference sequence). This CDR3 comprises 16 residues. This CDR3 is CASSRQGSIGNTEAFF. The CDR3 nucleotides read TGTGCCAGCAGCAGACAGGGTTCAATCGGGAACACTGAAGCTTTCTTT.

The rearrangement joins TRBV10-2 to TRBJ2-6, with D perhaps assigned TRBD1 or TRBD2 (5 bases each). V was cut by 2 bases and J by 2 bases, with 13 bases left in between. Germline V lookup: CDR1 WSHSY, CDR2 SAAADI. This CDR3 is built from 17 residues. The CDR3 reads CASSEVGVGPGANVLTF. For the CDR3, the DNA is TGCGCCAGCAGTGAGGTGGGGGTGGGACCTGGGGCCAACGTCCTGACTTTC.

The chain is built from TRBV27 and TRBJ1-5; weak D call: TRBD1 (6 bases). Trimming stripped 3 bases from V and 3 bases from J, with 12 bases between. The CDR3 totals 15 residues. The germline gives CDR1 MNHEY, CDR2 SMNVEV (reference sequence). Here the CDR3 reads CASSFQGTSNQPQHF. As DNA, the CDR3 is TGTGCCAGCAGTTTCCAGGGGACCTCCAATCAGCCCCAGCATTTT.

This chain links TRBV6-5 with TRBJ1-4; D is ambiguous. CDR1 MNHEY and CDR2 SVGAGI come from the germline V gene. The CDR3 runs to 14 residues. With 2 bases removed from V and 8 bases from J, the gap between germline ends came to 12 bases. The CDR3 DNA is TGTGCCAGCAGTTACCGCTCGTTTGGGGAAAAACTGTTTTTT. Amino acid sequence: CASSYRSFGEKLFF.

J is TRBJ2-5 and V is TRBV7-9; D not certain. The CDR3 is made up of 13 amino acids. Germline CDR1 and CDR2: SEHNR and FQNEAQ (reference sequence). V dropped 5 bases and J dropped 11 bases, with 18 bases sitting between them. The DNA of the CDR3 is TGTGCCAGCAGCCTGGACCTCGAGGAAGAGCAGTACTTC. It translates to CASSLDLEEEQYF.

The CDR3 loop reads CASDRNAGAAEDEQFF. The DNA for the CDR3 is TGTGCCAGCGACAGGAACGCGGGGGCCGCGGAGGATGAGCAGTTCTTC. The chain combines TRBV19 with TRBJ2-1; TRBD2 is a possible D gene (7 bases). V lost 9 bases and J 8 bases, leaving 26 bases between the germline ends. Germline V gene data show CDR1 as LNHDA and CDR2 as SQIVND (reference sequence). The CDR3 extends over 16 amino acids.

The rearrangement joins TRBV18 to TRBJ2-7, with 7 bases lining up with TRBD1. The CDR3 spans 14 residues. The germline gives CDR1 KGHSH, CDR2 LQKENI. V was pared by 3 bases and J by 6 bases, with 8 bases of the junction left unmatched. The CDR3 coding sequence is TGTGCCAGCTCACCCCTAACGACAGGGACCGAGCAGTACTTC. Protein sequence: CASSPLTTGTEQYF.

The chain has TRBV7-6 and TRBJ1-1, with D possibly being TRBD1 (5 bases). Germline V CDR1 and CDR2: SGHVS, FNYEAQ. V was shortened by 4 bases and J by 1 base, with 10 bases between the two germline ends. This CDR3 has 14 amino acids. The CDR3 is CASSSRRGNTEAFF. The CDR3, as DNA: TGTGCCAGCAGCTCCAGGAGGGGGAACACTGAAGCTTTCTTT.

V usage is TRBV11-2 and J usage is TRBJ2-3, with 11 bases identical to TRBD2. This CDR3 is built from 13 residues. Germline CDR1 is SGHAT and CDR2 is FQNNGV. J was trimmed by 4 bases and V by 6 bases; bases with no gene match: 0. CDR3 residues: CASRLAGADTQYF. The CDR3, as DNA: TGTGCCAGCAGACTAGCGGGGGCAGATACGCAGTATTTT.

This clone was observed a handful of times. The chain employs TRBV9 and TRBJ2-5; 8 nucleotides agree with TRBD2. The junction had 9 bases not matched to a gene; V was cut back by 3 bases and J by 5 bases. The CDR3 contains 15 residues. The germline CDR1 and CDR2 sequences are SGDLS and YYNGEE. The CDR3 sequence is CASSGPGGRGETQYF. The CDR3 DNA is TGTGCCAGCAGCGGCCCGGGGGGGCGCGGGGAGACCCAGTACTTC.

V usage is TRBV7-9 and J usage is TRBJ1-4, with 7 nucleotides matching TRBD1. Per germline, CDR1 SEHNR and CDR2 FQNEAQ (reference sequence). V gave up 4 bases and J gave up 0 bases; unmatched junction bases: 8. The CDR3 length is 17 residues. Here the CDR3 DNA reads TGTGCCAGCAGCTCAGGGGGGAGTTATACAACTAATGAAAAACTGTTTTTT. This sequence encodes CASSSGGSYTTNEKLFF.

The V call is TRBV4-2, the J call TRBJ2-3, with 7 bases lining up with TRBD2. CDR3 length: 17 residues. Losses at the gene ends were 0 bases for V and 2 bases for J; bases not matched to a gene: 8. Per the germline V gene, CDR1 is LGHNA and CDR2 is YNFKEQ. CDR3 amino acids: CASSQDRLAEPTDTQYF. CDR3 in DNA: TGTGCCAGCAGCCAAGACCGTCTAGCGGAGCCCACAGATACGCAGTATTTT.

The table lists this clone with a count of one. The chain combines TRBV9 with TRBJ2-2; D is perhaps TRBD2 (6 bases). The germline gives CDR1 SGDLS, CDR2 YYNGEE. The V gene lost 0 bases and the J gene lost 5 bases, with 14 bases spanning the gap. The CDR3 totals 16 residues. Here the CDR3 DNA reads TGTGCCAGCAGCGTAGGGACTATTCGGCTTACCGGGGAGCTGTTTTTT. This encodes CASSVGTIRLTGELFF.

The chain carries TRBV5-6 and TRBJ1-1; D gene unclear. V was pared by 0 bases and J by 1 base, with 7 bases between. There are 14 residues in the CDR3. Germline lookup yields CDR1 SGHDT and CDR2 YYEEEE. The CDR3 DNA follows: TGTGCCAGCAGCTTGGGGTTGGGGAACACTGAAGCTTTCTTT. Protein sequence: CASSLGLGNTEAFF.

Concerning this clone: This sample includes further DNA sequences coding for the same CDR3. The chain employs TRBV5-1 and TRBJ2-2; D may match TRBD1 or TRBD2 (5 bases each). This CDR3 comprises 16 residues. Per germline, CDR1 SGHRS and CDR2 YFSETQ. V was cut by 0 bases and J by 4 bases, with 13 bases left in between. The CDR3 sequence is CASSLDYGGGTGELFF. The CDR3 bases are TGCGCCAGCAGCTTGGATTATGGGGGTGGCACCGGGGAGCTGTTTTTT. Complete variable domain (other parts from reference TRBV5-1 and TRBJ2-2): KAGVTQTPRYLIKTRGQQVTLSCSPISGHRSVSWYQQTPGQGLQFLFEYFSETQRNKGNFPGRFSGRQFSNSRSEMNVSTLELGDSALYLCASSLDYGGGTGELFFGEGSRLTVL.

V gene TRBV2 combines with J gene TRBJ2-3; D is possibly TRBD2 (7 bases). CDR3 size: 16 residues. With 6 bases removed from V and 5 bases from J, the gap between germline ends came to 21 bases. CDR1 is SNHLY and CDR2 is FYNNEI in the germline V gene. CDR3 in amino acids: CASSTGTPGGQDTQYF. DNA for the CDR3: TGTGCCAGCAGCACCGGGACTCCCGGGGGGCAAGATACGCAGTATTTT.

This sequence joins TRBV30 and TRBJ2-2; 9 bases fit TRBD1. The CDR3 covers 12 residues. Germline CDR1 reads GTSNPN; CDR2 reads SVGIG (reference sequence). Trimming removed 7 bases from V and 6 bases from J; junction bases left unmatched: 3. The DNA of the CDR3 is TGTGCCTTAACAGGGGGCTCCGGGGAGCTGTTTTTT. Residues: CALTGGSGELFF. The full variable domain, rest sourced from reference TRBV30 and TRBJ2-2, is SQTIHQWPATLVQPVGSPLSLECTVEGTSNPNLYWYRQAAGRGLQLLFYSVGIGQISSEVPQNLSASRPQDRQFILSSKKLLLSDSGFYLCALTGGSGELFFGEGSRLTVL.

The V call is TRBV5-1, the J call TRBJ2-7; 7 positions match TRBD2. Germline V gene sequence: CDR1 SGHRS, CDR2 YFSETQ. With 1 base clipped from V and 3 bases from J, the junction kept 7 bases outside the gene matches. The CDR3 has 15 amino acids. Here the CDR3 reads CASSLYGGGDYEQYF. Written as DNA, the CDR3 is TGCGCCAGCAGCTTGTACGGCGGGGGAGACTACGAGCAGTACTTC.

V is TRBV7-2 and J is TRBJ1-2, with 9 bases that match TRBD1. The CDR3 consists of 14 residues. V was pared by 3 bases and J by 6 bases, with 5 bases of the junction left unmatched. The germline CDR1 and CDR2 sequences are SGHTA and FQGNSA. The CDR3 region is CASSFTGTGHGYTF. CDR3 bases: TGTGCCAGCAGCTTTACGGGGACAGGGCATGGCTACACCTTC.

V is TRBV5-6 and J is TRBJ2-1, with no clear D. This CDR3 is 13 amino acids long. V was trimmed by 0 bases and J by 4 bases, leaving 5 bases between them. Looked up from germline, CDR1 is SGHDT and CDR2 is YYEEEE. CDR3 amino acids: CASSLGLYNEQFF. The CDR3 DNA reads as TGTGCCAGCAGCTTGGGTCTATACAATGAGCAGTTCTTC.

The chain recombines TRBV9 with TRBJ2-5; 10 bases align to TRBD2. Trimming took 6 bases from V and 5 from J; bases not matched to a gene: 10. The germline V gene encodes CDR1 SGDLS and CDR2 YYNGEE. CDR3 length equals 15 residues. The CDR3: CASNLAGAPMETQYF. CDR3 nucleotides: TGTGCCAGCAACCTAGCGGGAGCGCCGATGGAGACCCAGTACTTC.

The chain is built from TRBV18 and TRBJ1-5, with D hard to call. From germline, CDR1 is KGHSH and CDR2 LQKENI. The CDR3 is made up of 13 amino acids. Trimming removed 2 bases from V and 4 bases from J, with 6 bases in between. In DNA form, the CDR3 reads TGTGCCAGCTCACCAGGGTATAATCAGCCCCAGCATTTT. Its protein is CASSPGYNQPQHF. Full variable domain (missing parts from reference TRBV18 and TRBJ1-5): NAGVMQNPRHLVRRRGQEARLRCSPMKGHSHVYWYRQLPEEGLKFMVYLQKENIIDESGMPKERFSAEFPKEGPSILRIQQVVRGDSAAYFCASSPGYNQPQHFGDGTRLSIL.

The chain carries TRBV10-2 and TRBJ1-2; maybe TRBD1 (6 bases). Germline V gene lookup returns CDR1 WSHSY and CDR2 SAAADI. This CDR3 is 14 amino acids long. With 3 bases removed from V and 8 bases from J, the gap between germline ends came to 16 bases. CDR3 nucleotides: TGCGCCAGCAGTGATTCGAACAGGGAGGGCGGCTACACCTTC. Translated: CASSDSNREGGYTF.

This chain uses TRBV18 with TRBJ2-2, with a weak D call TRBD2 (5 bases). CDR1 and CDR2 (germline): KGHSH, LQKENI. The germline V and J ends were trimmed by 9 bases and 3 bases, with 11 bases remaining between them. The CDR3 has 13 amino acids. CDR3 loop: CASHGLDTGELFF. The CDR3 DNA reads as TGTGCCAGTCACGGACTGGACACCGGGGAGCTGTTTTTT.

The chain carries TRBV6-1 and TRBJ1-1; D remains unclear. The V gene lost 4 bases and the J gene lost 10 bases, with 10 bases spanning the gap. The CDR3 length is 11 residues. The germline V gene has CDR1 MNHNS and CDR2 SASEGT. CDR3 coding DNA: TGTGCCAGCAGTGTAGGACGGGGAGCTTTCTTT. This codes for CASSVGRGAFF.